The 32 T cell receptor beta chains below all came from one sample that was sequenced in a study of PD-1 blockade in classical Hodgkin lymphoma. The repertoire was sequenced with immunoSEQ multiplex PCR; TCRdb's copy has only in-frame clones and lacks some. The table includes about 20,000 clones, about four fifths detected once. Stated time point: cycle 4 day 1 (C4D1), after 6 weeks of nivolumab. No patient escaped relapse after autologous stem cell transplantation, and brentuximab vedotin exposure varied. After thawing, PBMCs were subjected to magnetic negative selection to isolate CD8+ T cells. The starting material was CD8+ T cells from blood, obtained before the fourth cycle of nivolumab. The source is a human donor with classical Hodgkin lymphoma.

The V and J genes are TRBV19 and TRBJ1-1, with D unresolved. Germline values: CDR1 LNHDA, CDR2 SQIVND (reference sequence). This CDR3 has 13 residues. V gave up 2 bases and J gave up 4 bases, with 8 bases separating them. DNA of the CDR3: TGTGCCAGTAGTATAATGGGTGGCACTGAAGCTTTCTTT. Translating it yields CASSIMGGTEAFF.

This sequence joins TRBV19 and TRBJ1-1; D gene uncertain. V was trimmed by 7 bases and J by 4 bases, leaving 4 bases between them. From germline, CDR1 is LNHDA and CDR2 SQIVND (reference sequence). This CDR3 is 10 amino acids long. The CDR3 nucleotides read TGTGCCAGTATAGGCACTGAAGCTTTCTTT. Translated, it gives CASIGTEAFF.

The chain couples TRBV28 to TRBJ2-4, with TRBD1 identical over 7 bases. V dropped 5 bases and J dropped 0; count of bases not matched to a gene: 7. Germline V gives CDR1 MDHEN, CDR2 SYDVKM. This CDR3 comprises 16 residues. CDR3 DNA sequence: TGTGCCAGCAGTCATTCAGGGGGAGTAGCCAAAAACATTCAGTACTTC. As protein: CASSHSGGVAKNIQYF.

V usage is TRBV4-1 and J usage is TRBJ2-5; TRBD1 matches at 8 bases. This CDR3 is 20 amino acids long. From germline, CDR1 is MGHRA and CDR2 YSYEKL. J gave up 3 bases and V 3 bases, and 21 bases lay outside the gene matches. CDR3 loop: CASSHRTGRLEAEGEETQYF. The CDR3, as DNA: TGCGCCAGCAGCCACCGGACAGGGAGGCTAGAGGCCGAGGGGGAAGAGACCCAGTACTTC.

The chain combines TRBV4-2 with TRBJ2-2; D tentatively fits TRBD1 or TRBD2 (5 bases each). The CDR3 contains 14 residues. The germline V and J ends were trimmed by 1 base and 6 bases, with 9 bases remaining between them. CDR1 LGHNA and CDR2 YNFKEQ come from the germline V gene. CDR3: CASSQGRDAGELFF. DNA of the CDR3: TGTGCCAGCAGCCAAGGAAGGGACGCCGGGGAGCTGTTTTTT.

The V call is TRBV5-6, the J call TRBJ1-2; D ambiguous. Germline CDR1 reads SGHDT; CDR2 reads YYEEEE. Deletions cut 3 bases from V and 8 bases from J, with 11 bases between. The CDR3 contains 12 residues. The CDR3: CASSSEAPGYTF. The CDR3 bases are TGTGCCAGCAGCTCCGAGGCCCCCGGCTACACCTTC.

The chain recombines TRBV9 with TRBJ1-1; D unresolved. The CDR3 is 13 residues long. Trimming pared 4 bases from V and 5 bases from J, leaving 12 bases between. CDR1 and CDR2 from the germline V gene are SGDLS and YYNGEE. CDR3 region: CASSPRMATEAFF. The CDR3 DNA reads TGTGCCAGCAGCCCCCGCATGGCGACTGAAGCTTTCTTT.

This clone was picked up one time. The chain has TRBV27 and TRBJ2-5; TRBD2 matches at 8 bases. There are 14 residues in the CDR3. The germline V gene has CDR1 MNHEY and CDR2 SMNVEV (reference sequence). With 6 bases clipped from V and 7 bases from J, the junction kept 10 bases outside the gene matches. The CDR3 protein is CASSPGLGIGTQYF. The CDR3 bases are TGTGCCAGCAGCCCGGGACTAGGGATTGGGACCCAGTACTTC.

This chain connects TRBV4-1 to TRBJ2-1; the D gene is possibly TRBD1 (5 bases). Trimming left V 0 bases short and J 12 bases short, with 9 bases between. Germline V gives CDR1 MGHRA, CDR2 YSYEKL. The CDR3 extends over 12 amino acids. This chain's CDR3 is CASSQDGALQFF. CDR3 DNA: TGCGCCAGCAGCCAAGATGGGGCACTGCAGTTCTTC.

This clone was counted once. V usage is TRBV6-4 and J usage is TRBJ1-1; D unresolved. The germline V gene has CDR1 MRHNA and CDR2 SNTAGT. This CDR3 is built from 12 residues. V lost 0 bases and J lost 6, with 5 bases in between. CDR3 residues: CASSDSAAEAFF. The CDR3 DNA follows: TGTGCCAGCAGTGACTCAGCCGCTGAAGCTTTCTTT.

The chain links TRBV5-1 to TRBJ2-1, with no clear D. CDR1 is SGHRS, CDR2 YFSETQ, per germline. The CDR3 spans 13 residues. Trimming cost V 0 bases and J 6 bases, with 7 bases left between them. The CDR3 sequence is CASSLEGSNEQFF. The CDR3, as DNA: TGCGCCAGCAGCTTGGAAGGTAGCAATGAGCAGTTCTTC.

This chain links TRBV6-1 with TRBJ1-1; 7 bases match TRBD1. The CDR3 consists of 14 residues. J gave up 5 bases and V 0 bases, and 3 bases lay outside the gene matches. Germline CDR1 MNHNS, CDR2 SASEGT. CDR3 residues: CASSEARGQTEAFF. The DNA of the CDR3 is TGTGCCAGCAGTGAAGCGAGGGGGCAAACTGAAGCTTTCTTT.

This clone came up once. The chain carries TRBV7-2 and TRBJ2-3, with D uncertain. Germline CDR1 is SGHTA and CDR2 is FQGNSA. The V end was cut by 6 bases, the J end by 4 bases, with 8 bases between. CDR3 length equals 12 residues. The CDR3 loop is CASREESDTQYF. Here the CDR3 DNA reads TGTGCCAGCAGGGAAGAGTCAGATACGCAGTATTTT.

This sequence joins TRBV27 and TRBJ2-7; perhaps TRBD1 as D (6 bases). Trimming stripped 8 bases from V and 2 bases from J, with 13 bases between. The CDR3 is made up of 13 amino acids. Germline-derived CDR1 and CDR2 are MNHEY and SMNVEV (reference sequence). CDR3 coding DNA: TGTGCCAGCGCGGCAGGGGAAACCTACGAGCAGTACTTC. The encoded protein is CASAAGETYEQYF.

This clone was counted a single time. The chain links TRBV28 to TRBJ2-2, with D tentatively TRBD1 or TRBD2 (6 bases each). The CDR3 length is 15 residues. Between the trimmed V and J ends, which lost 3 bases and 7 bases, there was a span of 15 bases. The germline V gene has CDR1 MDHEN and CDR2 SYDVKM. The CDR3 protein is CASSFRGVAFGELFF. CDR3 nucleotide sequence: TGTGCCAGCAGTTTTAGGGGGGTGGCCTTCGGGGAGCTGTTTTTT.

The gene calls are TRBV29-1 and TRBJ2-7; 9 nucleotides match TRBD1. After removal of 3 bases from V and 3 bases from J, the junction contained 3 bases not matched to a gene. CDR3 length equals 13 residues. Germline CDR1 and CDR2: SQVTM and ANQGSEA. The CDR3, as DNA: TGCAGCGTTGAGGACAGGGGAAACTACGAGCAGTACTTC. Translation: CSVEDRGNYEQYF.

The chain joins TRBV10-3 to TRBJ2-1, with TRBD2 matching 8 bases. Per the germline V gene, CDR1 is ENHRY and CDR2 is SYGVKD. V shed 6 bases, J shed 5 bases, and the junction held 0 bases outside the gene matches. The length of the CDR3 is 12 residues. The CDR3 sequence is CAIRGLDNEQFF. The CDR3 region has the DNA TGTGCCATCAGGGGACTAGACAATGAGCAGTTCTTC.

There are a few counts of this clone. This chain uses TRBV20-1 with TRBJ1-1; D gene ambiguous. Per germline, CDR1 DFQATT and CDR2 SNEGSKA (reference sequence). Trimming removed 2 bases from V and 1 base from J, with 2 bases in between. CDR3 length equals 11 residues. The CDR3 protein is CSARQNTEAFF. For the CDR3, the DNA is TGCAGTGCTAGACAGAACACTGAAGCTTTCTTT.

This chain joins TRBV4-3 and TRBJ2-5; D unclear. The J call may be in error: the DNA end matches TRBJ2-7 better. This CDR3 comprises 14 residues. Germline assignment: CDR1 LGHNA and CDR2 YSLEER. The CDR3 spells CASSQDWVDHEQYF. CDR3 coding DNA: TGCGCCAGCAGCCAAGACTGGGTCGACCACGAGCAGTACTTC.

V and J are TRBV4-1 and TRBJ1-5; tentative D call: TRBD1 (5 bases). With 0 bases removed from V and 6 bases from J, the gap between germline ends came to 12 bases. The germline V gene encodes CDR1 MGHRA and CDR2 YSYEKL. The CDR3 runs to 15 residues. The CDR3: CASSQDSGFGQPQHF. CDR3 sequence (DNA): TGCGCCAGCAGCCAAGATTCAGGGTTTGGTCAGCCCCAGCATTTT.

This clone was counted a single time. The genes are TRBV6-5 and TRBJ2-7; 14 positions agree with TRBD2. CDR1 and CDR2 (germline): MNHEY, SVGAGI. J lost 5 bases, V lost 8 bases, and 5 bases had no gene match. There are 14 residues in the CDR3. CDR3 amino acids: CASGTSGGRDEQYF. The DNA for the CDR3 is TGTGCCAGCGGGACTAGCGGGGGAAGGGACGAGCAGTACTTC.

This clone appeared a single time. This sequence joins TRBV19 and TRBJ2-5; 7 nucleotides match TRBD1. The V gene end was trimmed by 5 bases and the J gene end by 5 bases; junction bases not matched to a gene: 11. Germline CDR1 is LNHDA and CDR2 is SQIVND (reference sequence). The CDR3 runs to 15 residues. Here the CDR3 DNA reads TGTGCCAGTAGTTCCGGACAGGCCGCGGTGGAGACCCAGTACTTC. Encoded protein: CASSSGQAAVETQYF.

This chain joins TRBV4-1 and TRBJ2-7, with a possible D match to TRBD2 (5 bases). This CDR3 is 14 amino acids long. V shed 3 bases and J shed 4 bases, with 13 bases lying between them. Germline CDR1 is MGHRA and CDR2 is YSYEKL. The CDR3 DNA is TGCGCCAGCAGCCACGAGGACTCAGAATACGAGCAGTACTTC. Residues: CASSHEDSEYEQYF.

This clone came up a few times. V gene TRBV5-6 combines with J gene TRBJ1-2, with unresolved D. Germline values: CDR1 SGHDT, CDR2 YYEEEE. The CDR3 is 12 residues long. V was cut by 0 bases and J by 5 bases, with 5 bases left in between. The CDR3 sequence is CASSLVRYGYTF. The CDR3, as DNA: TGTGCCAGCAGCTTGGTTAGGTATGGCTACACCTTC.

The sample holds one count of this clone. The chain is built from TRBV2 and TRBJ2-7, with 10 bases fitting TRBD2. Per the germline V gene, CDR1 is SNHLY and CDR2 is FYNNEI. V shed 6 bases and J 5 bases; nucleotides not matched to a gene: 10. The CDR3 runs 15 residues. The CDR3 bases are TGTGCCAGCAGCTCCAGGATAGCGGGGGGTGACGAGCAGTACTTC. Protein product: CASSSRIAGGDEQYF.

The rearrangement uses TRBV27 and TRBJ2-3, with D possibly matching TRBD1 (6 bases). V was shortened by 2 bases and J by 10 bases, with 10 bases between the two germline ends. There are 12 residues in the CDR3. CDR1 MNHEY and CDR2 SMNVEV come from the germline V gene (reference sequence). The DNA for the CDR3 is TGTGCCAGCAGTTTAGGGCAGGGGCCGCAGTATTTT. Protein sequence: CASSLGQGPQYF.

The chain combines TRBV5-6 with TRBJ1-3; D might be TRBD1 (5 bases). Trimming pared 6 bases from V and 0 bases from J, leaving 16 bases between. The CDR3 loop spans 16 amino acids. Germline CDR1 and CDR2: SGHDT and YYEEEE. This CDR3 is CASTIAPDISGNTIYF. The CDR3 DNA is TGTGCCAGCACCATCGCCCCGGACATCTCTGGAAACACCATATATTTT.

CDR3 in DNA: TGTGCCAGTGACAGGGCAAGCACTGAAGCTTTCTTT. It translates to CASDRASTEAFF. This rearrangement joins TRBV30 to TRBJ1-1; 7 bases map to TRBD1. J gave up 4 bases and V 8 bases, and 7 bases lay outside the gene matches. Germline CDR1 is GTSNPN and CDR2 is SVGIG (reference sequence). CDR3 length: 12 residues.

The CDR3 DNA reads as TGTGCCAGCAGCGTAGCCCGGGGAACCTTCACAGATACGCAGTATTTT. This translates into CASSVARGTFTDTQYF. This chain links TRBV9 with TRBJ2-3, with D perhaps TRBD2 (5 bases). This CDR3 spans 16 amino acids. V was clipped by 0 bases and J by 2 bases, with 13 bases between them. Germline CDR1 and CDR2: SGDLS and YYNGEE.

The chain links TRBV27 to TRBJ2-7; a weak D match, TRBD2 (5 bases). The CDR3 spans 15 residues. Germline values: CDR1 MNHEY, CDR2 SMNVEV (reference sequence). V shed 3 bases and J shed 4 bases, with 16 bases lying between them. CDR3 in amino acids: CASSFPHGDFYEQYF. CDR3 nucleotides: TGTGCCAGCAGTTTTCCCCACGGGGATTTTTACGAGCAGTACTTC.

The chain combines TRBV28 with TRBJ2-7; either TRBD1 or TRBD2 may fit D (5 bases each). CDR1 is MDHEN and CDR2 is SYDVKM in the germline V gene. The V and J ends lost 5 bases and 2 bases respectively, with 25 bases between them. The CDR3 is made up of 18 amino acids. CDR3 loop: CASSPTGRHTVITYEQYF. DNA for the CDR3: TGTGCCAGCAGTCCTACGGGACGCCATACAGTGATCACCTACGAGCAGTACTTC. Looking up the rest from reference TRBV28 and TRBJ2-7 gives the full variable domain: DVKVTQSSRYLVKRTGEKVFLECVQDMDHENMFWYRQDPGLGLRLIYFSYDVKMKEKGDIPEGYSVSREKKERFSLILESASTNQTSMYLCASSPTGRHTVITYEQYFGPGTRLTVT.

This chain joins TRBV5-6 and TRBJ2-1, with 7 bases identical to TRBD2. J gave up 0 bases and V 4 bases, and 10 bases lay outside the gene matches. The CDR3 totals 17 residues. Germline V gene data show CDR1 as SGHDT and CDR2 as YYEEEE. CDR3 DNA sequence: TGTGCCAGCAGCCGTTGGTGGGGGGGTGACTCCTACAATGAGCAGTTCTTC. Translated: CASSRWWGGDSYNEQFF.